This TCR beta chain was identified in a study of cytotoxic CD8 clonotypes in ibrutinib-treated CLL. The wider study: Mean values per sample were 255,043 productive templates and under 100,000 productive rearrangements.

This clone was seen only a few times. Its target is unknown. Profiling relied on immunoSEQ multiplex PCR, and the TCRdb table lists in-frame clones only, not all of them. In the table there are about 300,000 clones, 65% to 85% of which are singletons. Regarding the study as a whole: Upon ibrutinib response clonality rose, and upon progression it fell back toward baseline.

Cryopreserved PBMCs yielded around 2 micrograms of genomic DNA for TCR beta libraries. The germline V gene has CDR1 MGHRA and CDR2 YSYEKL. This CDR3 is 13 amino acids long. V lost 1 base and J 4 bases, leaving 7 bases between the germline ends. The gene calls are TRBV4-1 and TRBJ1-2; weak D call: TRBD1 (5 bases). This receptor was taken from a human donor with chronic lymphocytic leukemia. The specimen was PBMCs, collected at disease progression, from a patient treated with ibrutinib. CDR3 region: CASSQVTGYGYTF. For the CDR3, the DNA is TGCGCCAGCAGCCAAGTAACAGGCTATGGCTACACCTTC.